This entry lists 9 T cell receptor beta chains sequenced from one sample in a study of OX40 agonist ivuxolimab in advanced cancers. Using immunoSEQ multiplex PCR, the repertoire was profiled, and TCRdb retains in-frame clones only, with some absent. The sample records 60,000 to 75,000 clones, 84% being singletons. The starting material was CD4+ or CD8+ T cells sorted from blood, obtained in a trial of the OX40 agonist ivuxolimab. The receptors were gathered from an adult with an advanced solid tumor such as melanoma, head and neck, liver or kidney cancer.

The genes are TRBV28 and TRBJ2-1; no clear D gene. CDR3 length: 13 residues. Germline CDR1 and CDR2: MDHEN and SYDVKM. Trimming removed 7 bases at V and 0 bases at J, with 7 bases between. CDR3 bases: TGTGCCAGCATAGGCGTCTCCTACAATGAGCAGTTCTTC. It translates to CASIGVSYNEQFF. Looking up the rest from reference TRBV28 and TRBJ2-1 gives the full variable domain: DVKVTQSSRYLVKRTGEKVFLECVQDMDHENMFWYRQDPGLGLRLIYFSYDVKMKEKGDIPEGYSVSREKKERFSLILESASTNQTSMYLCASIGVSYNEQFFGPGTRLTVL.

The rearrangement links TRBV18 to TRBJ1-1; 9 nucleotides line up with TRBD1. This CDR3 has 19 amino acids. The J segment lost 2 bases and the V segment lost 2 bases, leaving 15 bases of the junction unmatched. Germline V gene sequence: CDR1 KGHSH, CDR2 LQKENI. CDR3 bases: TGTGCCAGCTCACCAAAGCAATTCGACGGGGGACAGGGAAACACTGAAGCTTTCTTT. Protein sequence: CASSPKQFDGGQGNTEAFF.

The chain combines TRBV5-4 with TRBJ2-2, with no clear D. The germline gives CDR1 SGHNT, CDR2 YYREEE (reference sequence). This CDR3 is 15 amino acids long. Trimming removed 1 base from V and 5 bases from J, with 12 bases in between. CDR3 DNA sequence: TGTGCCAGCAGCTTGTATAACGGTTTAACCGGGGAGCTGTTTTTT. Protein product: CASSLYNGLTGELFF.

For this clone: A far larger clone is a single base away, which makes a read error likely. This specimen includes other DNA sequences encoding the same CDR3. The rearrangement uses TRBV7-9 and TRBJ2-7; D is unclear. The CDR3 consists of 16 residues. Trimming stripped 5 bases from V and 7 bases from J, with 24 bases between. Germline values: CDR1 SEHNR, CDR2 FQNEAQ (reference sequence). The CDR3 nucleotides are TGTGCCAGCAGCCAAGAATCGGCCCTCGAACGGTCTGAGCAGTACTTC. This sequence encodes CASSQESALERSEQYF.

The chain couples TRBV5-1 to TRBJ2-7, with TRBD2 matching 7 bases. The CDR3 is made up of 15 amino acids. Germline CDR1 and CDR2: SGHRS and YFSETQ. J was trimmed by 5 bases and V by 0 bases; bases with no gene match: 8. The CDR3 loop is CASSLVGEGPHEQYF. The CDR3 nucleotides are TGCGCCAGCAGCTTGGTGGGGGAGGGCCCCCACGAGCAGTACTTC.

The chain couples TRBV4-3 to TRBJ2-1; 11 nucleotides line up with TRBD2. This CDR3 has 18 residues. Trimming at V came to 0 bases and at J to 6 bases, leaving 10 bases not matched to a gene. Germline assignment: CDR1 LGHNA and CDR2 YSLEER. CDR3 in DNA: TGCGCCAGCAGCCAAGAAGACCTAGCGGGGGGCCAGAGCAATGAGCAGTTCTTC. Amino acid sequence: CASSQEDLAGGQSNEQFF.

This chain joins TRBV7-9 and TRBJ1-2; TRBD1 might be the D (6 bases). The V end lost 1 base, the J end lost 0 bases, and 15 bases lay between the germline ends. Germline V gene sequence: CDR1 SEHNR, CDR2 FQNEAQ (reference sequence). This CDR3 is built from 17 residues. DNA of the CDR3: TGTGCCAGCAGCTTAGTGGGGGCAAAGGGCCCTAACTATGGCTACACCTTC. Translation: CASSLVGAKGPNYGYTF.

The genes are TRBV29-1 and TRBJ1-2, with TRBD1 matching 10 bases. V was pared by 0 bases and J by 7 bases, with 5 bases of the junction left unmatched. This CDR3 has 14 residues. CDR1 and CDR2 from the germline V gene are SQVTM and ANQGSEA. CDR3 residues: CSVEDRDRGGGYTF. The CDR3 coding sequence is TGCAGCGTTGAAGACCGGGACAGGGGAGGTGGCTACACCTTC. The full variable domain, in which reference TRBV29-1 and TRBJ1-2 provide the parts outside the CDR3, is SAVISQKPSRDICQRGTSLTIQCQVDSQVTMMFWYRQQPGQSLTLIATANQGSEATYESGFVIDKFPISRPNLTFSTLTVSNMSPEDSSIYLCSVEDRDRGGGYTFGSGTRLTVV.

CDR3 in DNA: TGTGCCAGTAGTTCCAGCGATCAAGAGACCCAGTACTTC. Protein sequence: CASSSSDQETQYF. This sequence joins TRBV19 and TRBJ2-5; D is undetermined. The CDR3 is made up of 13 amino acids. Trimming took off 5 bases at V and 2 bases at J, with 9 bases between the two ends. The germline V gene encodes CDR1 LNHDA and CDR2 SQIVND (reference sequence).